A selection of T cell receptor beta chains follows, all from one sample in a study of blood T cell repertoires in COVID-19. Repertoires were generated with immunoSEQ multiplex PCR, while TCRdb's copy carries only in-frame clones and drops some. The sample consists of about 250,000 clones, roughly 82% of them appearing once. Sequenced input: peripheral blood. The source of these receptors is a woman in her sixties or seventies with acute or convalescent COVID-19. The CDR3 runs from the conserved cysteine through the conserved F or W. Each record gives: D gene, V gene, J gene, CDR3 protein. The D gene is left open where the match is weak.

d_gene: NA; v_gene: TRBV5-1; j_gene: TRBJ1-2; CDR3aa: CASSLGGVDGYTF
d_gene: NA; v_gene: TRBV9; j_gene: TRBJ1-3; CDR3aa: CASSPRQAAGNTIYF
d_gene: TRBD1; v_gene: TRBV7-2; j_gene: TRBJ2-3; CDR3aa: CASSPPGGGAPTDTQYF
d_gene: TRBD1; v_gene: TRBV15; j_gene: TRBJ1-1; CDR3aa: CATSKGQGIKNTEAFF
d_gene: NA; v_gene: TRBV5-1; j_gene: TRBJ1-6; CDR3aa: CASSLGSGSYNSPLHF
d_gene: NA; v_gene: TRBV5-6; j_gene: TRBJ2-7; CDR3aa: CASSSGGSYEQYF
d_gene: NA; v_gene: TRBV10-2; j_gene: TRBJ1-6; CDR3aa: CASSETKGWSPLHF
d_gene: TRBD1; v_gene: TRBV19; j_gene: TRBJ1-1; CDR3aa: CASSISGQGRDTEAFF
d_gene: TRBD1; v_gene: TRBV5-6; j_gene: TRBJ2-3; CDR3aa: CASSPPGQGWGDTQYF
d_gene: TRBD1; v_gene: TRBV6-5; j_gene: TRBJ1-4; CDR3aa: CASSPGQGWHEKLFF
d_gene: TRBD1; v_gene: TRBV7-9; j_gene: TRBJ1-4; CDR3aa: CASSSGQGVFNEKLFF
d_gene: NA; v_gene: TRBV5-8; j_gene: TRBJ1-3; CDR3aa: CASSLTGPSGNTIYF
d_gene: NA; v_gene: TRBV7-2; j_gene: TRBJ1-2; CDR3aa: CASSSIGIMGALDGYTF
d_gene: NA; v_gene: TRBV19; j_gene: TRBJ2-4; CDR3aa: CASSTGTKNIQYF
d_gene: NA; v_gene: TRBV7-2; j_gene: TRBJ1-1; CDR3aa: CASSSQGPNTEAFF
d_gene: NA; v_gene: TRBV30; j_gene: TRBJ1-5; CDR3aa: CAWSVPGNSNQPQHF
d_gene: TRBD1; v_gene: TRBV27; j_gene: TRBJ1-4; CDR3aa: CASSSGGSEKLFF
d_gene: TRBD2; v_gene: TRBV9; j_gene: TRBJ2-5; CDR3aa: CASSGSGGAGETQYF
d_gene: NA; v_gene: TRBV6-1; j_gene: TRBJ1-2; CDR3aa: CASREGGAYGYTF
d_gene: NA; v_gene: TRBV6-1; j_gene: TRBJ1-1; CDR3aa: CASSEIGQLNTEAFF
d_gene: NA; v_gene: TRBV5-4; j_gene: TRBJ2-5; CDR3aa: CASSLDGGKETQYF
d_gene: TRBD1; v_gene: TRBV19; j_gene: TRBJ1-1; CDR3aa: CASRRTGEYEAFF
d_gene: TRBD2; v_gene: TRBV15; j_gene: TRBJ2-1; CDR3aa: CATSRLAGGWGQFF
d_gene: TRBD1; v_gene: TRBV4-3; j_gene: TRBJ2-5; CDR3aa: CASSVQTGKQETQYF
d_gene: TRBD1; v_gene: TRBV5-1; j_gene: TRBJ2-2; CDR3aa: CASSSRTGLESGELFF
d_gene: NA; v_gene: TRBV4-1; j_gene: TRBJ1-5; CDR3aa: CASSQDQATDQPQHF
d_gene: TRBD1; v_gene: TRBV4-1; j_gene: TRBJ2-5; CDR3aa: CASSQAPQGPQETQYF
d_gene: NA; v_gene: TRBV7-9; j_gene: TRBJ1-4; CDR3aa: CASSLLWGRTATNEKLFF
d_gene: NA; v_gene: TRBV7-6; j_gene: TRBJ1-6; CDR3aa: CASSPGDNLSSYNSPLHF
d_gene: TRBD1; v_gene: TRBV7-2; j_gene: TRBJ1-5; CDR3aa: CASSMGQGLINQPQHF
d_gene: NA; v_gene: TRBV3-1/TRBV3-2; j_gene: TRBJ2-7; CDR3aa: CASSPVIGGHEQYF
d_gene: NA; v_gene: TRBV6-1; j_gene: TRBJ1-1; CDR3aa: CASSDSQGIFSEAFF
d_gene: NA; v_gene: TRBV11-2; j_gene: TRBJ1-1; CDR3aa: CASSLARLNTEAFF
d_gene: TRBD1; v_gene: TRBV11-2; j_gene: TRBJ1-1; CDR3aa: CASSLAGGGTEAFF